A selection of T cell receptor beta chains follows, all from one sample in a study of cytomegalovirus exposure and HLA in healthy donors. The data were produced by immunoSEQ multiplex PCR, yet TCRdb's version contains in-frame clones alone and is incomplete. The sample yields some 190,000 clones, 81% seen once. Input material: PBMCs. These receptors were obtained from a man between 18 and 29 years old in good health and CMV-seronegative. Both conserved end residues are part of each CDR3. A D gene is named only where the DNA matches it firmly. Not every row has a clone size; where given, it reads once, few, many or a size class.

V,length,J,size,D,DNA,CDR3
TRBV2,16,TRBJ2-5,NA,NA,TGTGCCAGCAGTGAAGCGCTTCAGAGGTCCCAAGAGACCCAGTACTTC,CASSEALQRSQETQYF
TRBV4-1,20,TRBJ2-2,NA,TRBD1,TGCGCCAGCAGCTATCCCCCCGGGAACCTGGACAGGTGGGGCACCGGGGAGCTGTTTTTT,CASSYPPGNLDRWGTGELFF
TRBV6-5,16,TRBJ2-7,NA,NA,TGTGCCAGCAGTTACTCGAGGAGGGGGGGGCCGGGCGAGCAGTACTTC,CASSYSRRGGPGEQYF
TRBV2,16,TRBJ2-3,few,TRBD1,TGTGCCAGCAGGGATGCGGACAGGGAGATTACAGATACGCAGTATTTT,CASRDADREITDTQYF
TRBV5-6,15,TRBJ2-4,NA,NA,TGTGCCAGCAGCCCCCGTAGTCTGGCCAAAAACATTCAGTACTTC,CASSPRSLAKNIQYF
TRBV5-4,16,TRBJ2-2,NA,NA,TGTGCCAGCAGCTTACGAGGAGTGATTAACACCGGGGAGCTGTTTTTT,CASSLRGVINTGELFF
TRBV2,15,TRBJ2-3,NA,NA,TGTGCCAGCAGTGAATCTAGCGTGGACACAGATACGCAGTATTTT,CASSESSVDTDTQYF
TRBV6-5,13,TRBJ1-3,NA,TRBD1,TGTGCCAGCAGTGACAGGGGTAGAAACACCATATATTTT,CASSDRGRNTIYF
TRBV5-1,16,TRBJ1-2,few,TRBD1,TGCGCCAGCAGCGGAACGGGACAGGGGATGATAAGGGGCTACACCTTC,CASSGTGQGMIRGYTF
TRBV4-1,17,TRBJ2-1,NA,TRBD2,TGCGCCAGCAGCCCCGGATACTTAGCGGGGGGTGCCAATGAGCAGTTCTTC,CASSPGYLAGGANEQFF
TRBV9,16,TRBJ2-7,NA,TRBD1,TGTGCCAGCAGCGTAGGCCCGGGACAGGGCTCCTACGAGCAGTACTTC,CASSVGPGQGSYEQYF
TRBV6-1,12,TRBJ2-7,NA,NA,TGTGCCAGCACCCAGCGGGCCTACGAGCAGTACTTC,CASTQRAYEQYF
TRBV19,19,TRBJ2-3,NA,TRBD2,TGTGCCAGTAGTGTCAAAGGACTAGCGGGAGCAGGGGACACAGATACGCAGTATTTT,CASSVKGLAGAGDTDTQYF
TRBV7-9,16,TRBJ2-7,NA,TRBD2,TGTGCCAGCAGCTTAGCGCGGGGGGCCCTAACCTACGAGCAGTACTTC,CASSLARGALTYEQYF
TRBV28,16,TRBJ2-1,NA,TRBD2,TGTGCCAGCAACCCTACCGGGACTAGCAGGTACAATGAGCAGTTCTTC,CASNPTGTSRYNEQFF
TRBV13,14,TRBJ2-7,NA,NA,TGTGCCAGCAGCTTAAAAGGACAGCTCTACGAGCAGTACTTC,CASSLKGQLYEQYF
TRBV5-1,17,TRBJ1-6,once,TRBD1,TGCGCCAGCAGCTTGGCCCCCGGCCAGGGGGGATACTCACCCCTCCACTTT,CASSLAPGQGGYSPLHF
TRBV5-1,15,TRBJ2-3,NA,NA,TGCGCCAGTACCCTTAGAGGGCAAAGCACAGATACGCAGTATTTT,CASTLRGQSTDTQYF
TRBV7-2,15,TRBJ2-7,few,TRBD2,TGTGCCAGCAGCATGGGACTAGCGGGTTCCTACGAGCAGTACTTC,CASSMGLAGSYEQYF
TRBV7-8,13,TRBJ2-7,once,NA,TGTGCCAGCAGCTTAGGATTCGGCTACGAGCAGTACTTC,CASSLGFGYEQYF
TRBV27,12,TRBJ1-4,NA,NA,TGTGCCAGCAGTTCATCACTCGAAAAACTGTTTTTT,CASSSSLEKLFF
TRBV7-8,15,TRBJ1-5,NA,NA,TGTGCCAGCAGCGGACGGAGGACTAGCAATCAGCCCCAGCATTTT,CASSGRRTSNQPQHF
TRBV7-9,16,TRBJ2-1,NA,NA,TGTGCCAGCAACCCCATTCGCGGGGACAGCTACAATGAGCAGTTCTTC,CASNPIRGDSYNEQFF
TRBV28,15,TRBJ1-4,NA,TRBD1,TGTGCCAGCAGTTACAGGGGTGGGAAATTCGAAAAACTGTTTTTT,CASSYRGGKFEKLFF
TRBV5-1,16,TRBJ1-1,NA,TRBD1,TGCGCCAGCAGCTTGGGATCGGACAGGGTGAACACTGAAGCTTTCTTT,CASSLGSDRVNTEAFF
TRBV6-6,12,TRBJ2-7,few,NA,TGTGCCAGCAGTGGACTGTACTACGAGCAGTACTTC,CASSGLYYEQYF
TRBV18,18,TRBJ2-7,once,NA,TGTGCCAGCTCACCACCACGAAAAAGCTACGGGATCTCCTACGAGCAGTACTTC,CASSPPRKSYGISYEQYF
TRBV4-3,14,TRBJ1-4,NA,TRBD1,TGCGCCAGCAGCCAACGACAGGGAGGTGAAAAACTGTTTTTT,CASSQRQGGEKLFF
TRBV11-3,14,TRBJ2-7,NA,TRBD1,TGTGCCAGCAGCTCTAATCAGGGGGCTGGCGAGCAGTACTTC,CASSSNQGAGEQYF
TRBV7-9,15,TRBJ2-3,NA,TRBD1,TGTGCCAGCAGATCCGGGACAGGGGGCACAGATACGCAGTATTTT,CASRSGTGGTDTQYF
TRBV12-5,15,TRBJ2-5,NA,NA,TGTGCTAGTGGTTTGGTAATAGGACAGCTGGAGACCCAGTACTTC,CASGLVIGQLETQYF